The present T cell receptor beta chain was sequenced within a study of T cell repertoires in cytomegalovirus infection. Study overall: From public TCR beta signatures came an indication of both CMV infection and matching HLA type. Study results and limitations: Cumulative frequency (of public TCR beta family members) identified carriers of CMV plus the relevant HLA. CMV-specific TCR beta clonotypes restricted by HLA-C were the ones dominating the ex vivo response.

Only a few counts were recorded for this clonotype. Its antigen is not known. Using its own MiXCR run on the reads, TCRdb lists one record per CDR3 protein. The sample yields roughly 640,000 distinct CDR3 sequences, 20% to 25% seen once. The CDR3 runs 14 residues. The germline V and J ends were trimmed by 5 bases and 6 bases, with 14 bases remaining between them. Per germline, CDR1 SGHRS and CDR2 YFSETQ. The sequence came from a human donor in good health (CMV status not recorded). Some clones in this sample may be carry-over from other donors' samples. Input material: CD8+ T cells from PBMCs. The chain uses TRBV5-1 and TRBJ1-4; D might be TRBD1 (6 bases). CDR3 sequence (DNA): TGCGCCAGCAGGCTACCAGGGGATTATGAAAAACTGTTTTTT. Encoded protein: CASRLPGDYEKLFF.